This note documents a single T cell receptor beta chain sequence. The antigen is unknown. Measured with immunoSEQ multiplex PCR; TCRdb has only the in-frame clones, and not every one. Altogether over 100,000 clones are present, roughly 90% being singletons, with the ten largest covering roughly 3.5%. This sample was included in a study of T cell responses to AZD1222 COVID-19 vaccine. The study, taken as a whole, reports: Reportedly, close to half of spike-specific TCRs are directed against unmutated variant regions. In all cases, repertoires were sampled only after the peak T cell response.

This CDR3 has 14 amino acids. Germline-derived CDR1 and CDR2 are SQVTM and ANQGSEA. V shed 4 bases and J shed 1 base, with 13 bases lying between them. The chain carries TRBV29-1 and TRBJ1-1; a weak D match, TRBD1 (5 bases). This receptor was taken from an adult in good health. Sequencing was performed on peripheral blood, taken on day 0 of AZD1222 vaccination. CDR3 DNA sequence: TGCAGCGTTGTTATATGGGGCGGGAACACTGAAGCTTTCTTT. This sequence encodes CSVVIWGGNTEAFF.